The source of this T cell receptor (beta chain) is a study of blood T cell repertoires in COVID-19 (dated by TCRdb to about 2020). Describing the broader study: Samples covering the acute and convalescent phases of COVID-19 were provided by collaborators in the United States, Italy and Spain. The prospective study material was composed of cDNA or gDNA derived from T cells, B-cell-depleted T cells, or PBMCs. The dataset comprised deeply sampled blood TCRbeta repertoires from subjects exposed to, actively infected with, or recovered from COVID-19. A freely available public database, intended as a resource for researchers studying the immune response to SARS-CoV-2, is where the repertoires were released. The samples were drawn from the first 160 participants of the ongoing ImmuneRACE study and from 950 to 1,500 subjects provided by 6 global collaborators. A de-identified subject ID, COVID-19 status, age in years and sex were almost always included in the sample metadata. Where available, HLA class I and class II types were obtained from metadata supplied by the sample provider rather than from assay-based typing. The paper as a whole reports these results and caveats: How much clinical and demographic metadata was included differed by source and by participant, and the metadata was provided uncurated.

The CDR3 has 14 amino acids, counting the end cysteine and phenylalanine. Only CDR3 DNA is held: 42 bases, read in frame from base 1. Based on the germline V gene, the CDR1 and CDR2 sequences are SGHVS and FQNEAQ. V drops 5 bases and J drops 4 bases, leaving 14 bases in between. TCRbeta CDR3 regions were amplified from genomic DNA using the immunoSEQ Assay, a bias-controlled multiplex PCR. From the authors' description of their analysis: The number of nucleated cells in each sample was estimated from the amplification of reference gene primers within the assay. Sequence reads were collapsed and filtered to measure the absolute abundance of every unique TCRbeta CDR3 rearrangement. Productive Simpson clonality was computed per sample as the square root of Simpson's diversity index over productive rearrangements. TCRdb carries this immuneACCESS record with in-frame sequences only. Its versions omit some clonotypes, under half of them owing to an unresolved V gene in the studies checked, with the rest unexplained. The V and J calls and clone size come from that table; D and trimming were worked out from the DNA. Recorded for this sample are about 400,000 clones; roughly 90% of them occurred a single time. Together, the top ten hold around 2% of the sample.

Enrolling through a virtual design, the prospective study's participants ranged in age from roughly 18 to 95 years and lived across 24 United States geographic areas. Cohort assignment in the prospective study relied on participant-reported clinical history from a screening survey and a study questionnaire. Mobile phlebotomists in the prospective study collected whole blood, serum and a nasopharyngeal or oropharyngeal swab from every participant. Over a roughly 2-month period, participants in the prospective study had the option of providing additional blood draws and questionnaires. Prospective study blood samples were shipped either frozen or at room temperature before DNA extraction. As for this clone: No cognate antigen has been identified for it. There are no base qualities to consult, and no much larger clone falls within one base.

The chain couples TRBV7-8 to TRBJ1-1, with no confidently assigned D gene. The sequencing sample was made of PBMCs or T cells enriched from blood (not recorded which). This clonotype originated in a woman aged 35 to 49 with acute COVID-19. The CDR3 is CASSRSRGGTEAFF. In nucleotide form, the sequence is TGTGCCAGCAGCAGGTCCCGGGGAGGCACTGAAGCTTTCTTT.